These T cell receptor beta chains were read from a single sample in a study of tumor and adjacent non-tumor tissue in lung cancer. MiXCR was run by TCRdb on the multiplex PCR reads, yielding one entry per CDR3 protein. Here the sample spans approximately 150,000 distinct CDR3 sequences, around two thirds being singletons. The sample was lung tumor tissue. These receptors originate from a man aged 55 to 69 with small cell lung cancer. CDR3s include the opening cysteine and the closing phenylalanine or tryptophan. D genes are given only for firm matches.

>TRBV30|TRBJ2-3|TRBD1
CAWSVGGQGVDTQYF
TGTGCCTGGAGTGTAGGGGGACAGGGGGTAGATACGCAGTATTTT
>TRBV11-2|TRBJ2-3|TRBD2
CANSATSGSRLYSYTQYF
TGTGCCAACAGCGCAACTAGCGGGAGCCGCTTATACTCTTATACACAGTATTTT
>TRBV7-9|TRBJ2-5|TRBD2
CASSAALAGRLETQYF
TGTGCCAGCAGCGCGGCTCTAGCGGGAAGGCTAGAGACCCAGTACTTC
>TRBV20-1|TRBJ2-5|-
CSARDALLVHQGTQYF
TGCAGTGCTAGAGATGCCCTTTTAGTGCACCAAGGGACCCAGTACTTC
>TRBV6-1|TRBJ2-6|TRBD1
CASSDVQGQDRNSGANVLTF
TGTGCCAGCAGTGACGTCCAGGGACAGGATAGAAACTCTGGGGCCAACGTCCTGACTTTC
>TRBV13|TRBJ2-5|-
CASSLMIASGTQYF
TGTGCCAGCAGCTTAATGATCGCCTCGGGGACCCAGTACTTC
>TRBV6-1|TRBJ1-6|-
CANGSSYNSPIHF
TGTGCCAATGGGAGCTCCTATAATTCACCCATCCACTTT
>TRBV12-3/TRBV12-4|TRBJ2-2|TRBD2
CASMPGLAGGIGELFF
TGTGCCAGCATGCCGGGACTAGCGGGAGGGATCGGGGAGCTGTTTTTT
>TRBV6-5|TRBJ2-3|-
CASSYTIGMVYTQYF
TGTGCCAGCAGTTACACAATCGGGATGGTCTATACGCAGTATTTT
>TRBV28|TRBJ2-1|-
CASSPNSKTGYNEQFF
TGTGCCAGCAGCCCCAATTCGAAAACAGGCTACAATGAGCAGTTTTTC
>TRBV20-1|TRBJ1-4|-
CSARERGSEKLLF
TGCAGTGCTAGAGAGCGGGGCAGTGAAAAACTGCTTTTT